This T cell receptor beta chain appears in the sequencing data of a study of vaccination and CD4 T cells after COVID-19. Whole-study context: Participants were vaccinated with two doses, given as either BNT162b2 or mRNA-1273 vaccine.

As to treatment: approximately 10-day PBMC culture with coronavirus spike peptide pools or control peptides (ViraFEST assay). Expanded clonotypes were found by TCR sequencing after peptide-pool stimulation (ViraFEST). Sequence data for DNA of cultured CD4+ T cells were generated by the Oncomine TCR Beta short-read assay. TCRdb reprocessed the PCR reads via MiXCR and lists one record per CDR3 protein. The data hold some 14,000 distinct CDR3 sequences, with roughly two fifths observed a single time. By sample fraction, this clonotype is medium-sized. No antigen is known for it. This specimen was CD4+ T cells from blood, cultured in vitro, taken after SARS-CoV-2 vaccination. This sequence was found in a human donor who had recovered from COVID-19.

The CDR3 nucleotides are TGCAGTGCTACACCGGGACTAGGGGTCCCCCCAGATACGCAGTATTTT. Protein sequence: CSATPGLGVPPDTQYF. This chain joins TRBV20-1 and TRBJ2-3; 8 bases align to TRBD2. The CDR3 is 16 amino acids. The J segment lost 4 bases and the V segment lost 4 bases, leaving 13 bases of the junction unmatched. Germline V gene lookup returns CDR1 DFQATT and CDR2 SNEGSKA (reference sequence).